This note documents a single TCR beta chain sequence. The antigen is unknown. These data come from a study of CXCR4 blockade with PD-1 therapy in pancreatic cancer. Whole-study findings and limits: Clone frequency correlated with its number of distinct nucleotide rearrangements. Intratumoral clonality (mean roughly 0.14) exceeded healthy blood (less than 0.055) but did not track survival.

Sequencing used immunoSEQ multiplex PCR; TCRdb keeps in-frame clones, though not all of them. The sample records fewer than 6,500 clones, almost 50% being singletons. Patients who provided the archived tumor blocks had not received neoadjuvant therapy before surgery. This sequence originates from a human donor with pancreatic ductal adenocarcinoma. The sequenced material came from tumor tissue.

CDR3 bases: TGCAGCGTTGAAGATCAAGGTCGGGGGCTTGGCTACACCTTC. The encoded protein is CSVEDQGRGLGYTF. The chain uses TRBV29-1 and TRBJ1-2, with D tentatively TRBD1 (6 bases). Per germline, CDR1 SQVTM and CDR2 ANQGSEA. The CDR3 totals 14 residues. The V and J ends lost 0 bases and 7 bases respectively, with 15 bases between them.